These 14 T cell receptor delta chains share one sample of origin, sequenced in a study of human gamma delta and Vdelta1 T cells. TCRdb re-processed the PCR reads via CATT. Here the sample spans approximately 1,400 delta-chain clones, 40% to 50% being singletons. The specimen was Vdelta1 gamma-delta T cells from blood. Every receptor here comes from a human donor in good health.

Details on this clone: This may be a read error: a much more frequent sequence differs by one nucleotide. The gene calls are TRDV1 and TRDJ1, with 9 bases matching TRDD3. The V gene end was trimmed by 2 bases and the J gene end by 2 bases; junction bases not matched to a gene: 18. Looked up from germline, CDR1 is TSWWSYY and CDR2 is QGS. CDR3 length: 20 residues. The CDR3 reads CALGEKLDEYWGRLTDKLIF. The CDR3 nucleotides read TGTGCTCTTGGGGAAAAGCTAGACGAGTACTGGGGGAGACTAACCGATAAACTCATCTTT.

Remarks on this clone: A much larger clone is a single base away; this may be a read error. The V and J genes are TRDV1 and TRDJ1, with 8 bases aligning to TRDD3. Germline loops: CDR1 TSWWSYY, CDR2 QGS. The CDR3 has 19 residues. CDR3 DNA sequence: TGTGCTCTTGCCGGGTATTTGGGGATACATAGTATGTACACCGATAAACTCACCTTT. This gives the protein CALAGYLGIHSMYTDKLTF.

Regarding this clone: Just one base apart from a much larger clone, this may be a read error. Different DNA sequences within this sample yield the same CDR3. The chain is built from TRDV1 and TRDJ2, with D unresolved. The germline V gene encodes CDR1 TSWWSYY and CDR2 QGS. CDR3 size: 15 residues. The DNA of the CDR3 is TGTGCTCTTGGGGAACCATACAACCCGACAGCGCAACTCTTCTTT. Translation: CALGEPYNPTAQLFF.

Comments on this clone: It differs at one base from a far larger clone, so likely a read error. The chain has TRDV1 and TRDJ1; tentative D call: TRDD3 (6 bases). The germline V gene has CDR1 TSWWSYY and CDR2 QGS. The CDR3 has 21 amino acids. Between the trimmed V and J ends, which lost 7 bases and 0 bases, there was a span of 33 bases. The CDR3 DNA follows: TGTGCTCTTGAGGAGCCACTGGGTCTACAGGCCCTGCAGCGATACACCGATAAACTCATCTTT. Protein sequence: CALEEPLGLQALQRYTDKLIF.

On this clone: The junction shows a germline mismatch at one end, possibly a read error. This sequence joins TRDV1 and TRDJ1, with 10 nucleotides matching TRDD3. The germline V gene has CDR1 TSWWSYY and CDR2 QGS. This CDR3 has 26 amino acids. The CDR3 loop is CALGGSLPLPWNLGDTNGFFTDRLIF. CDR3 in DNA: TGTGCTCTTGGGGGGTCCCTCCCCCTTCCTTGGAATTTGGGGGATACAAACGGGTTCTTCACCGATAGACTCATCTTT.

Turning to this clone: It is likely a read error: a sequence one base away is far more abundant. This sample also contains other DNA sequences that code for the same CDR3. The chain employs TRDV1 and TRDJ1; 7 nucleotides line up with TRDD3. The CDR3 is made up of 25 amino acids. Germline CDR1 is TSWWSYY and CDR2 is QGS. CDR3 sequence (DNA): TGTGCTCTTGGGGAACTTGCTTACAGTTCCGCTGCGAGAGGAGTGTGGGGGACATACACCGATAAACTCATCTTC. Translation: CALGELAYSSAARGVWGTYTDKLIF.

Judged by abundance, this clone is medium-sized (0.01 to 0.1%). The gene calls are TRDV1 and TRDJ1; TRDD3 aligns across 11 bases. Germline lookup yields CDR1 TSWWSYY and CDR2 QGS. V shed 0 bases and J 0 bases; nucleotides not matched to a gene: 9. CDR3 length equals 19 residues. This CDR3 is CALGELSHLGDTNTDKLIF. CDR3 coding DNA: TGTGCTCTTGGGGAACTTTCGCATCTGGGGGATACCAACACCGATAAACTCATCTTT.

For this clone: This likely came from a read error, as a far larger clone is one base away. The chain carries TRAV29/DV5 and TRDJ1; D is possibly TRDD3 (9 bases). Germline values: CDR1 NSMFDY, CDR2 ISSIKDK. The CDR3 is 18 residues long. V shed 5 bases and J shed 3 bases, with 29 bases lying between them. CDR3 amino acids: CAAAATSYRGYASDKLIF. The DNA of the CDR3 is TGTGCAGCGGCAGCCACTTCCTACAGGGGATACGCGTCCGATAAACTCATCTTT.

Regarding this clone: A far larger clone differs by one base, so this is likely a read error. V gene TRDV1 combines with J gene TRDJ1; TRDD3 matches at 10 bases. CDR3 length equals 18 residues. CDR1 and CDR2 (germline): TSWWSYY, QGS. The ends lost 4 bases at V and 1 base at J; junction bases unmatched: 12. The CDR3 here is CALGVTRITGGFTDKLIF. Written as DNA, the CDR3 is TGTGCTCTTGGGGTAACCCGAATTACTGGGGGATTCACCGATAAACTCATCTTT.

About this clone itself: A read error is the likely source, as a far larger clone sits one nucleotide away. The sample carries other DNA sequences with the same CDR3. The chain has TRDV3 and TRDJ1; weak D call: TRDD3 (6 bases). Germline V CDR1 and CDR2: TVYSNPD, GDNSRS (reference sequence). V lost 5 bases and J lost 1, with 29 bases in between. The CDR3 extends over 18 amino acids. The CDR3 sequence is CAPTIRYCDTPVTDKLIF. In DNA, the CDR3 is TGTGCCCCCACAATTCGATATTGCGATACGCCCGTCACCGATAAACTCATCTTT.

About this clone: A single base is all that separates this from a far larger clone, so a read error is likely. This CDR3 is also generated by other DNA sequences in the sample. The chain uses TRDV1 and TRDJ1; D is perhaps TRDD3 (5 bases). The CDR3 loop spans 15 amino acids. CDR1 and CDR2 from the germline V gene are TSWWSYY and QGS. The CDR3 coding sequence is TGTGCTCTGGGGGGGTACGAGGGTAACGCCGATAAACTCATCTTT. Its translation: CALGGYEGNADKLIF.

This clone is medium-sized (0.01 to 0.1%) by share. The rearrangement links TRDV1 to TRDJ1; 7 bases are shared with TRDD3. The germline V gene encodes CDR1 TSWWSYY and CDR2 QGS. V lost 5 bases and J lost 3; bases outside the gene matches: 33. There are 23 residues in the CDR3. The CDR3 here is CALGNRDRPSTGDSPLIADKLIF. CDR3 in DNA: TGTGCTCTTGGGAACAGGGACCGTCCTTCTACTGGGGATAGTCCCCTGATCGCCGATAAACTCATCTTT.

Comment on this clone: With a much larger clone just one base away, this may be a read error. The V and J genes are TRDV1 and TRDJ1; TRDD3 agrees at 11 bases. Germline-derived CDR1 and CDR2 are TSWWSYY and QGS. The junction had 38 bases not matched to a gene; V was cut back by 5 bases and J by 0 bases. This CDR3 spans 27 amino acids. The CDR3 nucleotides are TGTGCTCTTGGGAAAAACTCCTTCCCCGCGGGATGGGGGATACGCGAGGGACGACCTTTGTACACCGATAAACTCATCTTT. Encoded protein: CALGKNSFPAGWGIREGRPLYTDKLIF.

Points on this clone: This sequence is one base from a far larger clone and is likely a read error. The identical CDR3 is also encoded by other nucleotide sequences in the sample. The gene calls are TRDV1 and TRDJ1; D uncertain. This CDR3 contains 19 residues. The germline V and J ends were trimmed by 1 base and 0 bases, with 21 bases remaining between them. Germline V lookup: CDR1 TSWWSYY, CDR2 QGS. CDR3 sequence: CALGERVKGSTSDTDKLIF. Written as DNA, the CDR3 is TGTGCTCTTGGGGAACGGGTAAAAGGTTCTACATCGGACACCGATAAACTCATCTTT.